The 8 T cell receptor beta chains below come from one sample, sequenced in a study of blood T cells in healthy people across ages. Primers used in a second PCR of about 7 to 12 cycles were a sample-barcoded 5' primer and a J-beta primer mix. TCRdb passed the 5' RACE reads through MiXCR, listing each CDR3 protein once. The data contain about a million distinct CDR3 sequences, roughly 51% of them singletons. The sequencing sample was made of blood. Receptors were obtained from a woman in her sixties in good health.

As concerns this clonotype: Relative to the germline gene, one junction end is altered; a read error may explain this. Here the CDR3 DNA reads TGTGCCAGCAGACAAGACCGAGAGAACCAGTACTTC. Its protein product is CASRQDRENQYF. V usage is TRBV4-2 and J usage is TRBJ2-5; D is unclear. Germline CDR1 and CDR2: LGHNA and YNFKEQ. The CDR3 loop spans 12 amino acids.

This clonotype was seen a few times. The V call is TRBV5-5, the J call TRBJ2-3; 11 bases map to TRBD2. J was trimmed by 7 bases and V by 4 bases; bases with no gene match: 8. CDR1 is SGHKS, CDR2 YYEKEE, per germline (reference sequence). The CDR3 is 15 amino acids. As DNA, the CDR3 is TGTGCCAGCAGCCGTGGACTAGCGGGTGTGAATACGCAGTATTTT. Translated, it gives CASSRGLAGVNTQYF. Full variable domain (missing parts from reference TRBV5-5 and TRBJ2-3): DAGVTQSPTHLIKTRGQQVTLRCSPISGHKSVSWYQQVLGQGPQFIFQYYEKEERGRGNFPDRFSARQFPNYSSELNVNALLLGDSALYLCASSRGLAGVNTQYFGPGTRLTVL.

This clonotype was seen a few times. The CDR3 reads CASSLAAGFSYEQYF. The CDR3, as DNA: TGTGCCAGCAGTTTGGCTGCGGGTTTCTCCTACGAGCAGTACTTC. V and J are TRBV28 and TRBJ2-7, with TRBD2 as a possible D gene (5 bases). Germline V CDR1 and CDR2: MDHEN, SYDVKM. The CDR3 loop spans 15 amino acids. Trimming took off 3 bases at V and 0 bases at J, with 12 bases between the two ends.

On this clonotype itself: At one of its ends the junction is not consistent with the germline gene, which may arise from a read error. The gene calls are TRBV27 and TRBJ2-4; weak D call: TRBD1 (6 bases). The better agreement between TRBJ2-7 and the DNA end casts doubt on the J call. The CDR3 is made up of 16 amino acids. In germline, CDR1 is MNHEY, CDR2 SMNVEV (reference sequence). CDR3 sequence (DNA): TGTGCCGGCAGTTTATCGACCGCAGGGGTAGACTACGAGCAGTACTTC. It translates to CAGSLSTAGVDYEQYF.

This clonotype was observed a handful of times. CDR3 loop: CASSPQPQPQHF. CDR3 DNA: TGTGCCAGCAGCCCCCAGCCACAGCCCCAGCATTTT. The V and J genes are TRBV28 and TRBJ1-5; D is ambiguous. V was clipped by 6 bases and J by 7 bases, with 10 bases between them. CDR1 is MDHEN and CDR2 is SYDVKM in the germline V gene. This CDR3 region has 12 residues.

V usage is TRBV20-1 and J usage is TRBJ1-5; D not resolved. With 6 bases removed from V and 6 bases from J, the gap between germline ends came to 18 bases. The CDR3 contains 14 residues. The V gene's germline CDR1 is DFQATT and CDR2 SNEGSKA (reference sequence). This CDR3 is CSAPTRDRGQPQHF. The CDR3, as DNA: TGCAGTGCCCCAACCCGGGATCGAGGTCAGCCCCAGCATTTT.

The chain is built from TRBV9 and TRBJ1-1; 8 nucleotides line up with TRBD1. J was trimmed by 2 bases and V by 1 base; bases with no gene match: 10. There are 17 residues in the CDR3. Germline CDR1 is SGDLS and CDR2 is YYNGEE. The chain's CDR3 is CASSVSAGTGANTEAFF. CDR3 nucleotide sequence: TGTGCCAGCAGCGTATCTGCAGGGACAGGCGCAAACACTGAAGCTTTCTTT.

CDR3 coding DNA: TGTGCCAGCGGGCTGGCCGGGACAGCCTATGGCTACACCTTC. This gives the protein CASGLAGTAYGYTF. The V call is TRBV6-5, the J call TRBJ1-2; 7 positions match TRBD1. The CDR3 runs 14 residues. Germline CDR1 reads MNHEY; CDR2 reads SVGAGI. The trim removed 8 bases at V and 4 bases at J, leaving 10 bases unmatched.